The sequence of this T cell receptor (beta chain) was determined in a study of T cells in lung cancer brain metastases. Study summary: Between primary and metastasis resection, about 90% of the 20 patients were untreated.

The method was immunoSEQ multiplex PCR; TCRdb's version includes in-frame clones alone and lacks a portion of them. Of 5,200 or so clones in the sample, approximately 87% are singletons; the top ten hold over 8.5%. No patient had a history of multiple malignancies, as such patients were excluded. This clone appeared once. CDR1 and CDR2 (germline): SQVTM, ANQGSEA. This CDR3 is 14 amino acids long. V shed 7 bases and J 7 bases; nucleotides not matched to a gene: 11. V and J are TRBV29-1 and TRBJ2-7; 12 nucleotides align to TRBD1. The sample consisted of tumor tissue from a brain metastasis. This TCR was sampled from a woman in her fifties or sixties with non-small cell lung cancer that had spread to the brain. The CDR3 sequence is CSAGGGQGAEEQYF. The CDR3 bases are TGCAGCGCCGGGGGGGGACAGGGGGCGGAGGAGCAGTACTTC.